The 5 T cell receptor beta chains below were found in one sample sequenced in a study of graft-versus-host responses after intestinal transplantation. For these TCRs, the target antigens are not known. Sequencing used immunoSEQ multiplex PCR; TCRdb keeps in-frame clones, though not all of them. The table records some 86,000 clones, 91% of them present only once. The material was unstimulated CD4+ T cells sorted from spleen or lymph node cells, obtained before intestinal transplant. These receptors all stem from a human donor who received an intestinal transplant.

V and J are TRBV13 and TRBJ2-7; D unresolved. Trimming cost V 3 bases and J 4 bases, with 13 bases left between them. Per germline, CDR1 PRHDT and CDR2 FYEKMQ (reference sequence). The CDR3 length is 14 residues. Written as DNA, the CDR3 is TGTGCCAGCAGCTTTGCCCAGGTTTCTTACGAGCAGTACTTC. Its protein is CASSFAQVSYEQYF.

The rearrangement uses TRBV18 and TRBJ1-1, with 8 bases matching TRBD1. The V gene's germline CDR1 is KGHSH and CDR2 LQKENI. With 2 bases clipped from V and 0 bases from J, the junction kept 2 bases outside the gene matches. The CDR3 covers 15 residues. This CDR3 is CASSPGQGMNTEAFF. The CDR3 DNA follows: TGTGCCAGCTCACCAGGACAGGGAATGAACACTGAAGCTTTCTTT.

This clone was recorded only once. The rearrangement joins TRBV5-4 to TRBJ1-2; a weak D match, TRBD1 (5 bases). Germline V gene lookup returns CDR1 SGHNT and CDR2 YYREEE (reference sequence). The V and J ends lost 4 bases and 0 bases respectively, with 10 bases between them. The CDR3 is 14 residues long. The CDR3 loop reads CASSPDSANYGYTF. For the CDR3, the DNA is TGTGCCAGCAGCCCCGACAGCGCTAACTATGGCTACACCTTC.

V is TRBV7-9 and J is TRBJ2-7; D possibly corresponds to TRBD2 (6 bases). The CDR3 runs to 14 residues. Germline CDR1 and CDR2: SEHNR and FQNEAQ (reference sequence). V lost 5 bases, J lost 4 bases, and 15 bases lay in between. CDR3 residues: CASSKEGGGYEQYF. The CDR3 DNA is TGTGCCAGCAGCAAGGAGGGTGGAGGGTACGAGCAGTACTTC. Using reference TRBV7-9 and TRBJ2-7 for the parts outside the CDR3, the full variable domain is DTGVSQNPRHKITKRGQNVTFRCDPISEHNRLYWYRQTLGQGPEFLTYFQNEAQLEKSRLLSDRFSAERPKGSFSTLEIQRTEQGDSAMYLCASSKEGGGYEQYFGPGTRLTVT.

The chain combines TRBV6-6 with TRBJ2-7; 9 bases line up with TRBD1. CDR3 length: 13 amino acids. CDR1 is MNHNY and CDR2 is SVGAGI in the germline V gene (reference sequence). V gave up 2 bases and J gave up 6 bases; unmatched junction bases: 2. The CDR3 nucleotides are TGTGCCAGCAGTTACAGGGACAGGGCCGAGCAGTACTTC. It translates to CASSYRDRAEQYF.